This T cell receptor beta chain was documented in a study of tumor and adjacent non-tumor tissue in lung cancer (dated by TCRdb to 2016 to 2018). About the study as a whole: Of the cohort, 12 patients had adenocarcinoma, 2 had squamous cell carcinoma and 1 had small cell lung cancer. TCRbeta CDR3 sequencing was performed on a few dozen paired specimens, with one tumor sample and one normal lung sample collected per patient. Bulk TCRbeta repertoires were compared between lung tumor tissue and matched distant non-tumor lung tissue obtained from more than 12 lung cancer patients. A total of some 130,000,000 productive TCRbeta reads were generated by sequencing, corresponding to an average of about 4.17 million reads per sample. The 15 enrolled patients, of whom around ten were men and 5 were women, were aged roughly 30 to 80 years and were diagnosed with TNM stage I to III disease.

The library was produced with multiplex PCR. Sequencer: Illumina HiSeq 2500. TCRbeta libraries were constructed through three rounds of nested PCR with primers (Table S4) according to protocols adapted from ARM-PCR. Before sequencing, PCR products of 200-500 bp were cut from the gel and purified using the QIAquick gel extraction kit. In the original analysis: Trimmomatic was used to clean the reads, FLASH merged the cleaned reads into complete CDR3 sequences, and MiTCR assigned the sequences to V(D)J germline segments. Clonal diversity was calculated as the inverse Simpson's index using VDJtools. In-frame sequences lacking a premature stop codon were counted as productive reads. In TCRdb, the public reads were trimmed at Q25 with fastp and aligned with MiXCR, with productive beta chains retained. Identical CDR3 proteins give one entry, which carries the most common genes and DNA. In this record, the V and J calls reflect TCRdb's handling and not the investigators' own analysis. The sample table shows roughly 120,000 distinct CDR3 sequences, and 75% are seen once. The biggest ten clones account for 35% to 40% of the sample.

Concerning this clonotype itself: The target of this receptor is not known. The junction departs from germline at one end; a sequencing error may be responsible.

RNA was extracted from bulk unsorted tissue and checked for quality with a NanoDrop ND-1000 and an Agilent 2100. All donors had newly diagnosed lung cancer, had not received prior chemotherapy, and were admitted for thoracic surgery in China between August and November 2014. The study excluded patients who had received radiotherapy or chemotherapy before or who had another cancer at the same time. Pieces of surgical tissue measuring roughly 1-2.2 cm3 were kept in RNAlater solution and held at -80 degrees C until needed. Overall results and qualifications from the work: Because peripheral blood was not sequenced, blood TCRbeta repertoires in the lung cancer patients of the study were not examined. The top 100 clones accounted for a significantly larger cumulative portion of the repertoire in normal lung than in tumor tissue. Younger patients had significantly higher TCR diversity, and higher tumor TCR diversity was associated with shorter overall and disease-free survival. Neither the sequencing platform nor unique molecular identifiers are named or mentioned anywhere in the methods. Tumor tissue showed significantly greater TCR diversity (inverse Simpson) than normal lung tissue (roughly 430 vs 170, P = 0.0075, Mann-Whitney U test). With only roughly 15 patients in the cohort, the authors noted that larger samples and more detailed clinical data are needed.

The TCR comes from a woman in her fifties or sixties with non-small cell lung cancer. Sequencing used lung tumor tissue.

The CDR3 protein: CTSSRHRNSQETQYF. The bases are TGCACCAGCAGCCGACACCGAAACTCACAAGAGACCCAGTACTTC. The sequence links TRBV4-3 to TRBJ2-5; no confident D gene assignment can be made. According to the germline V gene, CDR1 reads LGHNA and CDR2 reads YSLEER. The CDR3 covers 15 residues, taking in both the cysteine and the phenylalanine. Only the CDR3 DNA is retained, 45 bases long and in frame from the first base.